Listed here is a single TCR beta chain. Its target is not known. These data originate in a study of shared clonotypes between healthy human individuals. Study observations and caveats: Generally, naive subsets came out with larger estimated richness than memory subsets. Generation of non-shared clonotypes was less probable than generation of clonotypes shared by all four donors.

Data came from immunoSEQ multiplex PCR; TCRdb stores just in-frame clones and leaves some out. Here the sample spans roughly 1,000,000 clones, 75% to 80% being singletons. This CDR3 comprises 17 residues. V was pared by 0 bases and J by 2 bases, with 14 bases between. Germline assignment: CDR1 SGDLS and CDR2 YYNGEE. The split of CD4+ cells yielded CD45RA+ naive and CD45RA-negative memory subsets. V usage is TRBV9 and J usage is TRBJ2-2; D could derive from TRBD1 or TRBD2 (5 bases each). This TCR was recovered from a man between 18 and 35 years old in good health. Some clones in this sample may be carry-over from other donors' samples. The sequenced sample consisted of memory CD4+ T cells from PBMCs. The subset: CD45RA-negative fraction. CDR3 sequence reads: CASSVGVGVPNTGELFF. CDR3 nucleotides: TGTGCCAGCAGCGTAGGTGTGGGGGTCCCTAACACCGGGGAGCTGTTTTTT.